This passage covers 19 T cell receptor beta chains from one sample sequenced in a study of cytomegalovirus exposure and HLA in healthy donors. The PCR ran on 60 Vbeta and 13 Jbeta primers. Data came from immunoSEQ multiplex PCR; TCRdb stores just in-frame clones and leaves some out. The table includes 100,000 to 150,000 clones, 77% detected once. The sample taken for sequencing was PBMCs. The receptors shown here come from a woman in her forties in good health and CMV-seropositive.

This chain uses TRBV18 with TRBJ1-2; maybe TRBD1 (6 bases). The germline V gene has CDR1 KGHSH and CDR2 LQKENI. CDR3 size: 14 residues. V was trimmed by 2 bases and J by 6 bases, leaving 13 bases between them. The CDR3 DNA sequence: TGTGCCAGCTCACCAAGAGGCAGGGGTGATGGCTACACCTTC. This translates into CASSPRGRGDGYTF.

The chain is built from TRBV19 and TRBJ2-1, with D unclear. Looked up from germline, CDR1 is LNHDA and CDR2 is SQIVND (reference sequence). The CDR3 is 15 amino acids. Deletions cut 2 bases from V and 8 bases from J, with 16 bases between. CDR3 residues: CASSIQDLGYHEQFF. Here the CDR3 DNA reads TGTGCCAGTAGTATACAGGATCTTGGCTATCATGAGCAGTTCTTC.

A remark on this clone: Other DNA variants within this sample encode the same CDR3. The V and J genes are TRBV30 and TRBJ2-5; TRBD2 matches at 7 bases. From germline, CDR1 is GTSNPN and CDR2 SVGIG (reference sequence). The V segment lost 1 base and the J segment 5 bases; nucleotides outside the gene matches: 4. The CDR3 contains 13 residues. CDR3 sequence reads: CAWSGLAAETQYF. DNA of the CDR3: TGTGCCTGGAGTGGACTAGCAGCTGAGACCCAGTACTTC. Full variable domain (missing parts from reference TRBV30 and TRBJ2-5): SQTIHQWPATLVQPVGSPLSLECTVEGTSNPNLYWYRQAAGRGLQLLFYSVGIGQISSEVPQNLSASRPQDRQFILSSKKLLLSDSGFYLCAWSGLAAETQYFGPGTRLLVL.

The chain is built from TRBV6-1 and TRBJ1-1; D might be TRBD1 (6 bases). The CDR3 extends over 15 amino acids. V lost 6 bases to trimming and J lost 5 bases, with 19 bases between them. Germline loops: CDR1 MNHNS, CDR2 SASEGT. CDR3 region: CASRVAPGGFTEAFF. DNA for the CDR3: TGTGCCAGCAGGGTTGCCCCGGGGGGCTTTACTGAAGCTTTCTTT.

This rearrangement joins TRBV7-3 to TRBJ2-2, with D possibly TRBD2 on 6 matching bases. This CDR3 has 14 residues. Trimming removed 7 bases from V and 1 base from J, with 10 bases in between. The germline CDR1 and CDR2 sequences are SGHTA and FQGTGA. In nucleotides, the CDR3 is TGTGCCAGCACGATGGGACTGAACACCGGGGAGCTGTTTTTT. Protein product: CASTMGLNTGELFF.

This clone came up many times. The genes are TRBV5-6 and TRBJ2-7; 11 bases agree with TRBD1. Germline loops: CDR1 SGHDT, CDR2 YYEEEE. This CDR3 has 15 residues. Unmatched junction bases numbered 4, after V lost 2 bases and J lost 3 bases. Here the CDR3 DNA reads TGTGCCAGCAGCTTTTTTGGGACAGGGGGCTACGAGCAGTACTTC. Encoded protein: CASSFFGTGGYEQYF.

V usage is TRBV30 and J usage is TRBJ2-1, with TRBD1 matching over 8 bases. Germline CDR1 and CDR2: GTSNPN and SVGIG (reference sequence). The ends lost 1 base at V and 4 bases at J; junction bases unmatched: 3. CDR3 length: 14 residues. CDR3 in amino acids: CAWSGTGLYNEQFF. CDR3 in DNA: TGTGCCTGGAGTGGGACAGGGCTATACAATGAGCAGTTCTTC.

This clone appeared a few times. The chain has TRBV10-3 and TRBJ2-5; D not certain. CDR1 and CDR2 (germline): ENHRY, SYGVKD. CDR3 size: 14 residues. V was pared by 2 bases and J by 3 bases, with 10 bases between. The CDR3 nucleotides are TGTGCCATCAGTGAGCCAACGCTAGAAGAGACCCAGTACTTC. It translates to CAISEPTLEETQYF.

Here the CDR3 DNA reads TGTGCCTGGAGTGTACAAGGGGCAGATACGCAGTATTTT. This codes for CAWSVQGADTQYF. The V and J genes are TRBV30 and TRBJ2-3; D possibly corresponds to TRBD1 (5 bases). The germline gives CDR1 GTSNPN, CDR2 SVGIG (reference sequence). Trimming left V 0 bases short and J 4 bases short, with 8 bases between. The CDR3 runs 13 residues.

The chain carries TRBV15 and TRBJ2-2; D may be TRBD1 (6 bases). This CDR3 region has 17 residues. The V and J ends lost 1 base and 4 bases respectively, with 16 bases between them. Germline V gene data show CDR1 as LNHNV and CDR2 as YYDKDF (reference sequence). As DNA, the CDR3 is TGTGCCACCAGCAGAGGGTTCGGCAGGGGCGGCACCGGGGAGCTGTTTTTT. Its translation is CATSRGFGRGGTGELFF.

The count of this clone is one. The chain couples TRBV6-5 to TRBJ2-1; 13 nucleotides align to TRBD2. The germline CDR1 and CDR2 sequences are MNHEY and SVGAGI. The CDR3 extends over 16 amino acids. J gave up 6 bases and V 4 bases, and 6 bases lay outside the gene matches. The CDR3 reads CASSSPGLAGRNEQFF. Written as DNA, the CDR3 is TGTGCCAGCAGTTCCCCGGGACTAGCGGGACGCAATGAGCAGTTCTTC.

This clone was picked up a small number of times. The chain links TRBV29-1 to TRBJ2-3; no reliable D call. This CDR3 is 11 amino acids long. V was pared by 4 bases and J by 1 base, with 3 bases between. Germline-derived CDR1 and CDR2 are SQVTM and ANQGSEA. For the CDR3, the DNA is TGCAGCGTTGGGCGCACAGATACGCAGTATTTT. It specifies CSVGRTDTQYF.

This clone has only a few counts. DNA of the CDR3: TGTGCCAGCAGCTTGTTCCGGGACAGGGGGGAGTCAGGCACTGAAGCTTTCTTT. It is translated as CASSLFRDRGESGTEAFF. V gene TRBV13 combines with J gene TRBJ1-1; 11 bases fit TRBD1. Losses at the gene ends were 3 bases for V and 4 bases for J; bases not matched to a gene: 13. Germline V CDR1 and CDR2: PRHDT, FYEKMQ (reference sequence). This CDR3 has 18 amino acids.

This chain joins TRBV6-5 and TRBJ1-5; D gene ambiguous. Trimming cost V 7 bases and J 6 bases, with 16 bases left between them. The germline V gene encodes CDR1 MNHEY and CDR2 SVGAGI. CDR3 length equals 14 residues. CDR3 in amino acids: CASTPVLTSQPQHF. The DNA for the CDR3 is TGTGCCAGCACGCCCGTTTTAACGAGTCAGCCCCAGCATTTT.

The rearrangement links TRBV25-1 to TRBJ2-1, with 9 bases lining up with TRBD2. The germline V gene has CDR1 MGHDK and CDR2 SYGVNS. Trimming at V came to 5 bases and at J to 0 bases, leaving 2 bases not matched to a gene. The length of the CDR3 is 15 residues. Here the CDR3 reads CASSRAGGSYNEQFF. CDR3 bases: TGTGCCAGCAGTCGAGCGGGAGGCTCCTACAATGAGCAGTTCTTC.

The V call is TRBV30, the J call TRBJ2-1; D possibly corresponds to TRBD1 (7 bases). Between the trimmed V and J ends, which lost 0 bases and 3 bases, there was a span of 15 bases. The germline gives CDR1 GTSNPN, CDR2 SVGIG (reference sequence). CDR3 length: 16 residues. The DNA of the CDR3 is TGTGCCTGGAGTGTACTCCCAGGGGGGATCTACAATGAGCAGTTCTTC. Its translation is CAWSVLPGGIYNEQFF.

This clone was detected only a few times. The chain recombines TRBV27 with TRBJ2-3; TRBD2 agrees at 11 bases. The CDR3 loop spans 14 amino acids. Looked up from germline, CDR1 is MNHEY and CDR2 is SMNVEV (reference sequence). Trimming took 6 bases from V and 5 from J; bases not matched to a gene: 4. This chain's CDR3 is CASRTSGRGDTQYF. The DNA for the CDR3 is TGTGCCAGCAGAACTAGCGGGAGAGGAGATACGCAGTATTTT.

The chain recombines TRBV5-1 with TRBJ2-5; 8 positions match TRBD2. The CDR3 length is 17 residues. V was pared by 1 base and J by 1 base, with 9 bases of the junction left unmatched. The germline gives CDR1 SGHRS, CDR2 YFSETQ. CDR3 nucleotide sequence: TGCGCCAGCAGCTTGACACCATTAGCGGGGCGCCAAGAGACCCAGTACTTC. Translation gives CASSLTPLAGRQETQYF. Complete variable domain (other parts from reference TRBV5-1 and TRBJ2-5): KAGVTQTPRYLIKTRGQQVTLSCSPISGHRSVSWYQQTPGQGLQFLFEYFSETQRNKGNFPGRFSGRQFSNSRSEMNVSTLELGDSALYLCASSLTPLAGRQETQYFGPGTRLLVL.

This clone appeared once. The chain couples TRBV28 to TRBJ2-5, with 13 bases that match TRBD2. Per the germline V gene, CDR1 is MDHEN and CDR2 is SYDVKM. J lost 5 bases, V lost 3 bases, and 6 bases had no gene match. The CDR3 covers 16 residues. The DNA for the CDR3 is TGTGCCAGCAGTTTTCGACTAGCGGGAGGCCTGGAGACCCAGTACTTC. Amino acid sequence: CASSFRLAGGLETQYF.